The 30 T cell receptor beta chains listed next were all sequenced from one sample in a study of beta chain features in type 1 diabetes. Expressed TCRB transcripts were sequenced after all isolated RNA was converted to cDNA. Here immunoSEQ multiplex PCR was the method, and the copy in TCRdb shows in-frame clones only, minus some. The sample has approximately 150,000 clones, over 9.5% seen once; the top ten hold roughly 1.4%. The sample taken for sequencing was naive CD4+ T cells from blood. The origin of the receptors is a man younger than 35 in good health.

Only a few counts were recorded for this clone. The chain couples TRBV7-2 to TRBJ2-1; 9 positions match TRBD2. Germline V gene sequence: CDR1 SGHTA, CDR2 FQGNSA. CDR3 length: 14 residues. With 8 bases clipped from V and 7 bases from J, the junction kept 9 bases outside the gene matches. For the CDR3, the DNA is TGTGCCAGCGGACGCGGGGGGGCGATAAATGAGCAGTTCTTC. It yields the protein CASGRGGAINEQFF.

This clone was seen only a few times. At the DNA level, this CDR3 is encoded by other sequences in the same sample as well. This sequence joins TRBV9 and TRBJ2-3, with 10 bases identical to TRBD2. The CDR3 length is 15 residues. Per the germline V gene, CDR1 is SGDLS and CDR2 is YYNGEE. With V trimmed by 2 bases and J by 5 bases, 5 bases remained unmatched. DNA of the CDR3: TGTGCCAGCAGCGTGGACAGCGGGGGGGGAGATACGCAGTATTTT. It translates to CASSVDSGGGDTQYF.

This clone was found a few times. V usage is TRBV28 and J usage is TRBJ2-3, with 12 bases fitting TRBD2. There are 16 residues in the CDR3. Germline V lookup: CDR1 MDHEN, CDR2 SYDVKM. V lost 4 bases to trimming and J lost 2 bases; unmatched junction nucleotides: 4. CDR3 protein: CASSSLAGGLTDTQYF. CDR3 DNA: TGTGCCAGCAGTTCGCTAGCGGGGGGGCTCACAGATACGCAGTATTTT.

This clone was detected a few times. This chain links TRBV6-5 with TRBJ2-3; the match to TRBD1 covers 8 bases. Per the germline V gene, CDR1 is MNHEY and CDR2 is SVGAGI. Trimming at V came to 2 bases and at J to 2 bases, leaving 3 bases not matched to a gene. CDR3 size: 15 residues. In DNA, the CDR3 is TGTGCCAGCAGTTACCAGACAGGGGTCACAGATACGCAGTATTTT. This codes for CASSYQTGVTDTQYF.

The table lists this clone with a few counts. Other DNA sequences in this sample translate to the same CDR3. This chain links TRBV4-3 with TRBJ2-7; 7 nucleotides align to TRBD1. The ends lost 2 bases at V and 4 bases at J; junction bases unmatched: 5. CDR1 is LGHNA and CDR2 is YSLEER in the germline V gene. This CDR3 has 14 residues. The CDR3 bases are TGCGCCAGCAGCCAACGGACAGGAGGATACGAGCAGTACTTC. Translated, it gives CASSQRTGGYEQYF.

The rearrangement links TRBV30 to TRBJ1-3, with 11 bases lining up with TRBD1. The CDR3 consists of 18 residues. V lost 3 bases, J lost 0 bases, and 10 bases stayed unmatched. Germline V gene data show CDR1 as GTSNPN and CDR2 as SVGIG (reference sequence). CDR3 nucleotides: TGTGCCTGGAGAAGGGGACAGGGGGGATCCTACTCTGGAAACACCATATATTTT. It translates to CAWRRGQGGSYSGNTIYF.

The genes are TRBV5-1 and TRBJ2-1, with a possible D match to TRBD2 (7 bases). Trimming cost V 1 base and J 6 bases, with 17 bases left between them. Germline CDR1 and CDR2: SGHRS and YFSETQ. There are 16 residues in the CDR3. CDR3 sequence (DNA): TGCGCCAGCAGCTTGATGCTTGCGGGGGCCCGCAATGAGCAGTTCTTC. It yields the protein CASSLMLAGARNEQFF.

The rearrangement links TRBV4-2 to TRBJ1-3; weak D call: TRBD1 (6 bases). Trimming stripped 3 bases from V and 2 bases from J, with 8 bases between. The CDR3 covers 14 residues. Germline loops: CDR1 LGHNA, CDR2 YNFKEQ. The CDR3 region has the DNA TGTGCCAGCAGCCATAGGACAGCTGGAAACACCATATATTTT. Its translation is CASSHRTAGNTIYF.

The V gene is TRBV18, the J gene TRBJ1-4; weak D call: TRBD1 (5 bases). V lost 1 base and J lost 4, with 13 bases in between. Germline V lookup: CDR1 KGHSH, CDR2 LQKENI. CDR3 length: 16 amino acids. The CDR3 sequence: CASSPRAGRDNEKLFF. The CDR3 nucleotides read TGTGCCAGCTCACCACGGGCGGGGCGAGATAATGAAAAACTGTTTTTT.

In this sample, this clone turned up many times. This chain links TRBV18 with TRBJ2-5, with a possible D match to TRBD1 (5 bases). The CDR3 consists of 15 residues. CDR1 KGHSH and CDR2 LQKENI come from the germline V gene. V was cut by 0 bases and J by 3 bases, with 11 bases left in between. Written as DNA, the CDR3 is TGTGCCAGCTCACCACCTGGGGCCCGAGAAGAGACCCAGTACTTC. Protein: CASSPPGAREETQYF.

This chain uses TRBV7-6 with TRBJ2-3; TRBD1 agrees at 8 bases. Germline loops: CDR1 SGHVS, CDR2 FNYEAQ. The CDR3 runs 14 residues. The V gene end was trimmed by 1 base and the J gene end by 4 bases; junction bases not matched to a gene: 1. Written as DNA, the CDR3 is TGTGCCAGCAGCTTAGGGGACAGGCCAGATACGCAGTATTTT. Translated: CASSLGDRPDTQYF.

The chain recombines TRBV18 with TRBJ2-5; 8 positions match TRBD2. The closer fit of TRBJ2-7 to the DNA end suggests the J call may be wrong. CDR3 size: 14 residues. The germline V gene encodes CDR1 KGHSH and CDR2 LQKENI. CDR3 in amino acids: CASSQLAGSYEQYF. The CDR3 DNA reads as TGTGCCAGCTCACAATTAGCGGGGTCCTACGAGCAGTACTTC.

The V and J genes are TRBV5-4 and TRBJ1-2; D is perhaps TRBD1 (6 bases). From germline, CDR1 is SGHNT and CDR2 YYREEE (reference sequence). The CDR3 has 13 residues. The ends were cut back, 2 bases at V and 8 bases at J, with 13 bases in the middle. The CDR3 DNA reads as TGTGCCAGCAGCTTTTCAGGGGAAGGAGGCTACACCTTC. This encodes CASSFSGEGGYTF.

This clone was observed a few times. This chain links TRBV25-1 with TRBJ2-1; TRBD1 might be the D (6 bases). V was trimmed by 7 bases and J by 7 bases, leaving 8 bases between them. The germline gives CDR1 MGHDK, CDR2 SYGVNS. CDR3 length: 11 residues. The CDR3: CASKGVNEQFF. The DNA for the CDR3 is TGTGCCAGCAAGGGGGTTAATGAGCAGTTCTTC.

This clone was found many times. The chain combines TRBV7-9 with TRBJ1-5; 7 bases are shared with TRBD1. Looked up from germline, CDR1 is SEHNR and CDR2 is FQNEAQ (reference sequence). The CDR3 is 14 residues long. After removal of 5 bases from V and 5 bases from J, the junction contained 6 bases not matched to a gene. CDR3 in amino acids: CASSLDRADQPQHF. DNA for the CDR3: TGTGCCAGCAGCCTCGACAGGGCGGATCAGCCCCAGCATTTT.

This clone was counted at least ten times. The V and J genes are TRBV30 and TRBJ2-6; possibly TRBD1 for D (6 bases). This CDR3 contains 14 residues. Germline loops: CDR1 GTSNPN, CDR2 SVGIG (reference sequence). V lost 3 bases and J 4 bases, leaving 10 bases between the germline ends. The CDR3 loop is CAWRGAGGANVLTF. CDR3 in DNA: TGTGCCTGGAGGGGGGCAGGAGGGGCCAACGTCCTGACTTTC.

The J gene is TRBJ2-1, the V gene TRBV5-4; D is perhaps TRBD1 (5 bases). The V end lost 0 bases, the J end lost 5 bases, and 6 bases lay between the germline ends. The CDR3 covers 13 residues. The germline gives CDR1 SGHNT, CDR2 YYREEE (reference sequence). The CDR3 nucleotides read TGTGCCAGCAGCTTGGGGACAAACAATGAGCAGTTCTTC. The encoded protein is CASSLGTNNEQFF.

The chain combines TRBV28 with TRBJ1-5; D possibly corresponds to TRBD1 (5 bases). Per the germline V gene, CDR1 is MDHEN and CDR2 is SYDVKM. The V gene lost 7 bases and the J gene lost 6 bases, with 13 bases spanning the gap. The CDR3 is 13 amino acids. CDR3 in amino acids: CASKGRVGQPQHF. The DNA for the CDR3 is TGTGCCAGCAAGGGCAGGGTTGGTCAGCCCCAGCATTTT.

V gene TRBV30 combines with J gene TRBJ1-3, with no clear D. V was pared by 0 bases and J by 2 bases, with 5 bases between. Germline CDR1 and CDR2: GTSNPN and SVGIG (reference sequence). The CDR3 totals 13 residues. The CDR3, as DNA: TGTGCCTGGAGTGTGGTAGCTGGAAACACCATATATTTT. This sequence encodes CAWSVVAGNTIYF.

The chain recombines TRBV5-1 with TRBJ2-3, with 7 bases fitting TRBD2. Germline trimming cut 3 bases from V and 3 bases from J; bases unmatched to any gene: 10. Germline V gene sequence: CDR1 SGHRS, CDR2 YFSETQ. CDR3 length equals 16 residues. The CDR3 loop is CASSSGVGGLTDTQYF. The CDR3 DNA follows: TGCGCCAGCAGCTCGGGCGTGGGGGGGTTGACAGATACGCAGTATTTT.

This clone was counted only a few times. The chain joins TRBV7-2 to TRBJ1-4; no firm D call. Trimming left V 1 base short and J 0 bases short, with 6 bases between. Germline V lookup: CDR1 SGHTA, CDR2 FQGNSA. The CDR3 loop spans 15 amino acids. The chain's CDR3 is CASSLGSATNEKLFF. The CDR3, as DNA: TGTGCCAGCAGCTTAGGTTCAGCAACTAATGAAAAACTGTTTTTT. Drawing the rest from reference TRBV7-2 and TRBJ1-4, the complete variable domain is GAGVSQSPSNKVTEKGKDVELRCDPISGHTALYWYRQSLGQGLEFLIYFQGNSAPDKSGLPSDRFSAERTGGSVSTLTIQRTQQEDSAVYLCASSLGSATNEKLFFGSGTQLSVL.

This clone was observed many times. This chain links TRBV7-2 with TRBJ2-4, with D perhaps TRBD2 (6 bases). V lost 8 bases and J 0 bases, leaving 17 bases between the germline ends. The germline V gene encodes CDR1 SGHTA and CDR2 FQGNSA. This CDR3 is 16 amino acids long. The CDR3 DNA reads as TGTGCCAGCGTAATCCGGGGGAACTTAGCCAAAAACATTCAGTACTTC. Protein sequence: CASVIRGNLAKNIQYF.

The rearrangement links TRBV9 to TRBJ2-3; 8 bases fit TRBD2. The CDR3 consists of 15 residues. V lost 4 bases to trimming and J lost 4 bases; unmatched junction nucleotides: 8. The germline CDR1 and CDR2 sequences are SGDLS and YYNGEE. The CDR3 loop is CASSRGSGDADTQYF. The CDR3 DNA follows: TGTGCCAGCAGCAGGGGTAGCGGGGACGCAGATACGCAGTATTTT.

This clone was counted only a few times. The chain combines TRBV28 with TRBJ2-3, with D uncertain. V lost 1 base and J 8 bases, leaving 10 bases between the germline ends. Germline V CDR1 and CDR2: MDHEN, SYDVKM. The CDR3 is made up of 13 amino acids. The CDR3 coding sequence is TGTGCCAGCAGTTTATCTAGGTTGAGTACGCAGTATTTT. Translated, it gives CASSLSRLSTQYF.

This clone was picked up a small number of times. J is TRBJ2-2 and V is TRBV19; the match to TRBD2 covers 12 bases. This CDR3 has 20 amino acids. V lost 4 bases and J lost 4; bases outside the gene matches: 16. Germline CDR1 reads LNHDA; CDR2 reads SQIVND (reference sequence). The CDR3 DNA is TGTGCCAGTAGTACCGCTTATCTAGCGGGGGGGCCTTTGAGCACCGGGGAGCTGTTTTTT. It specifies CASSTAYLAGGPLSTGELFF.

The chain uses TRBV7-3 and TRBJ2-3, with 11 bases aligning to TRBD2. The CDR3 has 17 amino acids. V shed 5 bases and J 0 bases; nucleotides not matched to a gene: 7. Germline values: CDR1 SGHTA, CDR2 FQGTGA. CDR3 loop: CASSITSGGPSTDTQYF. In DNA form, the CDR3 reads TGTGCCAGCAGCATCACTAGCGGGGGTCCGAGCACAGATACGCAGTATTTT.

Only a few counts were recorded for this clone. V is TRBV5-6 and J is TRBJ2-5; 11 bases fit TRBD2. CDR1 SGHDT and CDR2 YYEEEE come from the germline V gene. The CDR3 runs 15 residues. Unmatched junction bases numbered 2, after V lost 3 bases and J lost 1 base. The CDR3 DNA sequence: TGTGCCAGCAGCTGGGGACTAGCGGTCCAAGAGACCCAGTACTTC. This codes for CASSWGLAVQETQYF.

This sequence joins TRBV7-9 and TRBJ2-5; D is uncertain. The CDR3 is 13 amino acids. Germline lookup yields CDR1 SEHNR and CDR2 FQNEAQ (reference sequence). Trimming cost V 4 bases and J 5 bases, with 11 bases left between them. CDR3: CASSSSLGETQYF. The CDR3 DNA sequence: TGTGCCAGCAGCTCCTCCCTCGGGGAGACCCAGTACTTC.

The V call is TRBV10-3, the J call TRBJ1-2; 7 bases map to TRBD1. This CDR3 comprises 14 residues. V trimming: 5 bases; J trimming: 4 bases; junction bases outside the gene matches: 7. Germline V gives CDR1 ENHRY, CDR2 SYGVKD. This CDR3 reads CAISPPTGTYGYTF. As DNA, the CDR3 is TGTGCCATCAGTCCCCCGACAGGGACCTATGGCTACACCTTC.

This clone was observed a handful of times. V gene TRBV7-2 combines with J gene TRBJ2-5; a weak D match, TRBD1 (5 bases). The CDR3 sequence is 15 residues long. The germline gives CDR1 SGHTA, CDR2 FQGNSA. The V end was cut by 2 bases, the J end by 5 bases, with 15 bases between. CDR3 region: CASSLIGHESETQYF. The CDR3 DNA reads TGTGCCAGCAGCTTAATCGGACACGAGTCGGAGACCCAGTACTTC.